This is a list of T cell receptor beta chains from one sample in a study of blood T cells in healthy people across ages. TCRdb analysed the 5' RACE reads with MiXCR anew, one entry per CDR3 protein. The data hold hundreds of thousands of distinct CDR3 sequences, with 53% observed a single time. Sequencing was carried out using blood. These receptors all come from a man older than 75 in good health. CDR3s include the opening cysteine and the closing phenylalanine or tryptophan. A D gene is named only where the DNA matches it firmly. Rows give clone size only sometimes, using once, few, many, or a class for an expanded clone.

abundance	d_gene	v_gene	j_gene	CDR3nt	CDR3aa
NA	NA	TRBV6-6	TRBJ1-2	TGTGCCAGCTGGACTATAACGAGGAAAGTTGGTGGCTACACCTTC	CASWTITRKVGGYTF
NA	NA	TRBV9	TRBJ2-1	TGTGCCAGCAGCCCCGCTGCGAATGAGCAGTTCTTC	CASSPAANEQFF
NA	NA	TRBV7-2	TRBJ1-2	TGTGCCAGCAGCTTAGACGTCATGCGGGGCTACACCTTC	CASSLDVMRGYTF
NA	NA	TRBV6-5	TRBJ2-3	TGTGCCAGCAGTTACTCGTCAGGGGTGGATACGCAGTATTTT	CASSYSSGVDTQYF
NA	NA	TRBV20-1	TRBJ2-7	TGCAGTGCCACCCAAACGGTTTTGAGCGAGCAGTACTTC	CSATQTVLSEQYF
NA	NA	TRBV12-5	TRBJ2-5	TGTGCTAGTGGCTACCTGGTGGAGACCCAGTACTTC	CASGYLVETQYF
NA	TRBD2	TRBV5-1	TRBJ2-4	TGCGCCAGCAGCTTGACTAGCGGGAGTGACATTCAGTACTTC	CASSLTSGSDIQYF
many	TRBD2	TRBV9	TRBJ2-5	TGTGCCAGCAGCAGATCCGGACTAGGGCGGGAGACCCAGTACTTC	CASSRSGLGRETQYF
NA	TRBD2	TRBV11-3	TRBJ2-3	TGTGCCAGCAGCTTGTATAGCGGGGATGCAGATACGCAGTATTTT	CASSLYSGDADTQYF
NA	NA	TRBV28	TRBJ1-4	TGTGCCAGCAGTTTTCCTACTAGTGGAGCTAATGAAAAACTGTTTTTT	CASSFPTSGANEKLFF
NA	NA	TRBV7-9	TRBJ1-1	TGTGCCAGCAGCAATTCGGGGGAGAACACTGAAGCTTTCTTT	CASSNSGENTEAFF
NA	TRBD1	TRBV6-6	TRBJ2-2	TGTGCCAGCAGTTTGACAGGGATTGCCACCGGAGAGCTGTTTTTT	CASSLTGIATGELFF
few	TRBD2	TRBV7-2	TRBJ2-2	TGTGCCAGCAGCTTATGGGGCGGGAGGAACACCGGGGAGCTGTTTTTT	CASSLWGGRNTGELFF
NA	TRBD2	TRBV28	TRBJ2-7	TGTGCCAGCACACACCGGGGAGGGTACTACGAGCAGTACTTC	CASTHRGGYYEQYF
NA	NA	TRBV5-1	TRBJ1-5	TGCGCCAGCAGCCCCGACAGTGGGGTGCAGCCCCAGCATTTT	CASSPDSGVQPQHF
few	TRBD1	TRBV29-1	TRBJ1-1	TGCAGCGTTCCAGGGGGGTATGACACTGAAGCTTTCTTT	CSVPGGYDTEAFF
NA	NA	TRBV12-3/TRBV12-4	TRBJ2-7	TGTGCCAGCAGTTCCCCCCTACAGAGTTTGTACTTC	CASSSPLQSLYF
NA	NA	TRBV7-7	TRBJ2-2	TGTGCCAGCAGCTTATTGTCAAACGGGGAGCTGTTTTTT	CASSLLSNGELFF
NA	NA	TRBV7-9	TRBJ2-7	TGTGCCAGCAGCGGGACGCTTAGGGAGAGCTCCTACGAGCAGTACTTC	CASSGTLRESSYEQYF
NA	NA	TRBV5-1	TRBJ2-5	TGCGCCAGCAGCGAAGCCCCGGGGATACAAGAGACCCAGTACTTC	CASSEAPGIQETQYF
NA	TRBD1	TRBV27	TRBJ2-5	TGTGCCAGCAGTTTCTCGGACAGGGGCCAAGAGACCCGGTACTTC	CASSFSDRGQETRYF
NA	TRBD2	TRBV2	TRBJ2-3	TGTGCCAGCAGTCCGGACTTGCGGGAGCCCCTGGATACGCAGTATTTT	CASSPDLREPLDTQYF
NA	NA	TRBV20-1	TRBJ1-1	TGCAGTGTTCAGGACTCCATGAACACTGAAGCTTTCTTT	CSVQDSMNTEAFF
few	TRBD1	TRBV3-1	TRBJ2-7	TGTGCCAGCAGCGCGACAGGGGCTTACGAGCAGTACTTC	CASSATGAYEQYF
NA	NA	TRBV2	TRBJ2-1	TGTGCCAGCAGAGGGGACCCTGGCGATGAGCAGTTCTTC	CASRGDPGDEQFF
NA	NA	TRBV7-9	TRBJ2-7	TGTGCCAGCAGCTTAGCTACAAGCCGAGACAGCTACGAGCAGTACTTC	CASSLATSRDSYEQYF
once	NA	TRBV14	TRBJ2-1	TGTGCCAGCAGCCCGCAAAGAGGGGGACGGAGAAACAATGAGCAGTTCTTC	CASSPQRGGRRNNEQFF
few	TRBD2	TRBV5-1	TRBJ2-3	TGCGCCAGCAGCTTGCCACTAGCGGGAGTTATAGATACGCAGTATTTT	CASSLPLAGVIDTQYF
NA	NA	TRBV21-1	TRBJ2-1	TGTGCCAGCAGCAAAAAGGGGCCGGGACTAAGAACCCACAATGAGCAGTTCTTC	CASSKKGPGLRTHNEQFF
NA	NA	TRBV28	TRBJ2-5	TGTGCCAGCAGTTTCCGCGGGACAGTCCAAGAGACCCAGTACTTC	CASSFRGTVQETQYF
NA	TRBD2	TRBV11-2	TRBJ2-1	TGTGCCAGCAGCTGGTTAGCGGGAGCGTACAATGAGCAGTTCTTC	CASSWLAGAYNEQFF
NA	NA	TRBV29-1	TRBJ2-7	TGCAGCGTCCGCGTTACAGGGAGTGTATACGAGCAGTACTTC	CSVRVTGSVYEQYF